A selection of T cell receptor beta chains follows, all from one sample in a study of blood T cell repertoires in COVID-19. TCRdb's copy holds only in-frame clones and misses some; the assay was immunoSEQ multiplex PCR. The sample has 200,000 to 250,000 clones, around 80% seen once; the top ten hold roughly 5%. Sequencing was carried out using peripheral blood. All receptors derive from a woman aged 60 to 75 who had recovered from COVID-19. Both conserved end residues are part of each CDR3. The order of the fields is D gene, clone size, J gene, V gene, CDR3 protein, CDR3 DNA. The D gene is left open where the match is weak. Size values are once, few and many counts, or a class for expanded clones, and some rows have none.

>.|.|TRBJ2-1|TRBV7-7
CASSLDTARPYNEQFF
TGTGCTAGCAGCTTAGACACGGCTAGGCCCTACAATGAGCAGTTCTTC
>TRBD1|.|TRBJ1-2|TRBV11-2
CASSSIVRPGQTHGYTF
TGTGCCAGCAGTTCAATCGTTCGTCCGGGACAGACCCATGGCTACACCTTC
>.|.|TRBJ1-5|TRBV2
CASSGTQYSNQPQHF
TGTGCCAGCAGTGGGACACAGTATAGCAATCAGCCCCAGCATTTT
>.|.|TRBJ2-6|TRBV7-8
CASSLARGVGANVLTF
TGTGCCAGCAGCTTAGCGCGGGGCGTGGGGGCCAACGTCCTGACTTTC
>.|.|TRBJ1-5|TRBV18
CASSPPSTGDNQPQHF
TGTGCCAGCTCACCACCCTCCACTGGTGATAATCAGCCCCAGCATTTT
>.|once|TRBJ1-3|TRBV7-9
CASSPLRGAGNTIYF
TGTGCCAGCAGCCCCCTTCGGGGGGCTGGAAACACCATATATTTT
>.|.|TRBJ2-7|TRBV10-1
CASSSSSYEQYF
TGCGCCAGCAGTTCGAGCTCCTACGAGCAGTACTTC
>TRBD1|few|TRBJ1-5|TRBV6-6
CASSYQGGSNQPQHF
TGTGCCAGCAGTTACCAGGGGGGTAGCAATCAGCCCCAGCATTTT
>.|few|TRBJ1-1|TRBV6-5
CASSRISGAGTEAFF
TGTGCCAGCAGCCGTATTTCAGGGGCGGGCACTGAAGCTTTCTTT
>.|.|TRBJ1-2|TRBV6-5
CASSYPIQVESYGYTF
TGTGCCAGCAGTTACCCGATACAGGTTGAATCCTATGGCTACACCTTC
>.|once|TRBJ2-5|TRBV19
CASSWATQLQETQYF
TGTGCCAGTAGTTGGGCGACACAGCTACAAGAGACCCAGTACTTC
>.|.|TRBJ2-1|TRBV4-3
CASSQETGSNEQFF
TGCGCCAGCAGCCAAGAGACAGGATCCAATGAGCAGTTCTTC
>TRBD1|.|TRBJ1-2|TRBV7-3
CASSFSGGNGYTF
TGTGCCAGCAGCTTCTCAGGGGGCAATGGCTACACCTTC
>TRBD1|.|TRBJ2-2|TRBV5-6
CASSLGTGGTGELFF
TGTGCCAGCAGCCTCGGGACAGGGGGCACCGGGGAGCTGTTTTTT
>TRBD2|.|TRBJ2-1|TRBV29-1
CSVPAGATYNEQFF
TGCAGCGTTCCAGCGGGGGCCACCTACAATGAGCAGTTCTTC
>TRBD1|.|TRBJ2-5|TRBV2
CASSESTGEETQYF
TGTGCCAGCAGTGAGAGTACAGGGGAAGAGACCCAGTACTTC
>TRBD2|.|TRBJ2-1|TRBV7-2
CASSDIGRGAYNEQFF
TGTGCCAGCAGCGACATTGGGCGGGGGGCCTACAATGAGCAGTTCTTC
>.|once|TRBJ1-2|TRBV5-4
CASSKLGGYTF
TGTGCCAGCAGCAAACTAGGTGGCTACACCTTC
>TRBD2|.|TRBJ2-3|TRBV7-2
CASRLGLGTDTQYF
TGTGCCAGCAGACTGGGACTAGGCACAGATACGCAGTATTTT
>TRBD1|.|TRBJ1-1|TRBV6-5
CASSRRQGAPTEAFF
TGTGCCAGCAGCCGAAGACAGGGGGCGCCCACTGAAGCTTTCTTT
>.|.|TRBJ2-7|TRBV5-1
CASSVTIQQGREQYF
TGCGCCAGCAGCGTGACGATACAACAGGGTCGGGAGCAGTACTTC
>.|few|TRBJ1-1|TRBV2
CASSGETGTEAFF
TGTGCCAGCAGTGGTGAGACGGGCACTGAAGCTTTCTTT
>.|.|TRBJ2-7|TRBV10-3
CAISGGVSSYEQYF
TGTGCCATCAGTGGGGGGGTGAGCTCCTACGAGCAGTACTTC
>TRBD1|once|TRBJ1-4|TRBV25-1
CASSEPGQVDEKLFF
TGTGCCAGCAGTGAACCGGGACAGGTTGATGAAAAACTGTTTTTT
>.|.|TRBJ1-5|TRBV12-5
CASGPGGGRSNQPQHF
TGTGCTAGTGGTCCCGGTGGGGGCCGTAGCAATCAGCCCCAGCATTTT
>TRBD1|.|TRBJ1-6|TRBV5-1
CASSAGQGGTSYNSPLHF
TGCGCCAGCAGCGCCGGACAGGGGGGCACCTCCTATAATTCACCCCTCCACTTT
>TRBD1|few|TRBJ2-5|TRBV5-6
CASSSGTGGETQYF
TGTGCCAGCAGCTCCGGGACAGGGGGGGAGACCCAGTACTTC
>.|once|TRBJ2-7|TRBV5-1
CASSLVQGNNEQYF
TGCGCCAGCAGCTTGGTACAGGGTAACAACGAGCAGTACTTC
>TRBD1|.|TRBJ2-5|TRBV18
CASSRQTGGQETQYF
TGTGCCAGCTCGAGACAGACAGGGGGACAAGAGACCCAGTACTTC
>.|.|TRBJ2-3|TRBV15
CATSRGGRGNTDTQYF
TGTGCCACCAGCAGAGGAGGACGGGGAAACACAGATACGCAGTATTTT
>TRBD1|.|TRBJ2-7|TRBV2
CASSGQGYEQYF
TGTGCCAGCAGCGGACAGGGCTACGAGCAGTACTTC
>TRBD2|.|TRBJ2-7|TRBV2
CASRRRGVPYEQYF
TGTGCCAGCAGGCGGCGGGGGGTGCCCTACGAGCAGTACTTC
>TRBD1|.|TRBJ1-2|TRBV7-2
CASSQATGTGVPGYTF
TGTGCCAGCAGCCAAGCAACCGGGACAGGGGTGCCTGGCTACACCTTC
>TRBD2|.|TRBJ2-3|TRBV7-9
CASSLKRLAGATDTQYF
TGTGCCAGCAGCTTAAAGCGACTAGCGGGGGCCACAGATACGCAGTATTTT
>TRBD1|.|TRBJ2-7|TRBV9
CASSGGQGDPYEQYF
TGTGCCAGCAGCGGCGGACAGGGGGATCCGTACGAGCAGTACTTC
>.|once|TRBJ1-6|TRBV30
CAWNVAQLYNSPLHF
TGTGCCTGGAATGTCGCACAGCTTTATAATTCACCCCTCCACTTT
>.|.|TRBJ2-7|TRBV7-2
CASSLDTGFSYEQYF
TGTGCCAGCAGCTTAGACACAGGGTTTTCCTACGAGCAGTACTTC
>TRBD2|.|TRBJ2-1|TRBV27
CASSSVPGLAGGKAFNEQFF
TGTGCCAGCAGTTCGGTACCCGGACTAGCGGGGGGGAAGGCTTTTAATGAGCAGTTCTTC
>TRBD1|.|TRBJ2-6|TRBV5-1
CASSLGQGVFGSGANVLTF
TGCGCCAGCAGCTTGGGGCAGGGGGTTTTCGGATCTGGGGCCAACGTCCTGACTTTC
>.|.|TRBJ2-3|TRBV4-1
CASSPSGVPPDTQYF
TGCGCCAGCAGCCCATCCGGGGTCCCGCCAGATACGCAGTATTTT
>.|.|TRBJ2-1|TRBV5-1
CASSLSGGYNEQFF
TGCGCCAGCAGCTTGTCTGGCGGTTACAATGAGCAGTTCTTC
>.|.|TRBJ2-7|TRBV27
CASSNSHSSYEQYF
TGTGCCAGCAGTAACAGCCATAGCTCCTACGAGCAGTACTTC
>.|.|TRBJ1-1|TRBV5-1
CASSFQGNTEAFF
TGCGCCAGCAGCTTCCAGGGGAACACTGAAGCTTTCTTT
>.|.|TRBJ2-1|TRBV11-2
CASSDLEGGAYNEQFF
TGTGCCAGCAGCGATCTAGAAGGGGGGGCTTACAATGAGCAGTTCTTC
>.|.|TRBJ1-2|TRBV30
CAWSALRSNYGYTF
TGTGCCTGGAGTGCCCTACGGAGTAACTATGGCTACACCTTC
>TRBD2|.|TRBJ2-7|TRBV9
CASSVGFSGGAYEQYF
TGTGCCAGCAGCGTAGGATTTAGCGGGGGGGCCTACGAGCAGTACTTC
>TRBD1|.|TRBJ1-1|TRBV5-6
CASSLVGQGALRTEAFF
TGTGCCAGCAGCCTGGTGGGACAGGGGGCGCTCAGAACTGAAGCTTTCTTT
>TRBD1|.|TRBJ2-7|TRBV3-1/TRBV3-2
CASSTGQGPYEQYF
TGTGCCAGCAGCACGGGACAGGGGCCCTACGAGCAGTACTTC
>TRBD1|.|TRBJ1-4|TRBV9
CASSVGGQGLHEKLFF
TGTGCCAGCAGCGTAGGTGGACAGGGCCTCCATGAAAAACTGTTTTTT
>.|.|TRBJ1-3|TRBV19
CASSPDISGNTIYF
TGTGCCAGTAGCCCTGACATCTCTGGAAACACCATATATTTT
>TRBD1|few|TRBJ1-1|TRBV2
CASQQGAGTEAFF
TGTGCCAGCCAACAGGGGGCGGGGACTGAAGCTTTCTTT
>TRBD1|.|TRBJ2-1|TRBV2
CASSLTGQGANEQFF
TGTGCCAGCAGCTTGACGGGGCAGGGGGCAAATGAGCAGTTCTTC